The 4 T cell receptor beta chains below come from one sample, sequenced in a study of T-cell reconstitution after alpha-beta-depleted transplantation in children (dated by TCRdb to the mid-2010s). Read against the paper, the sample's treatment or condition label means: allogeneic hematopoietic cell transplantation with graft depleted of TCRalphabeta T cells and CD19 B cells. Preparation of the library involved PCR. Reads for this sample came from an Illumina HiSeq 2500. TCR libraries were prepared with molecular barcoding, using unique molecular identifiers to normalize TCRbeta repertoire quantification. The public reads were reprocessed in TCRdb via fastp at Q25 and MiXCR, keeping in-frame beta chains. CDR3 protein sequences are deduplicated, and each keeps its most common genes and DNA. In this sample the table shows tens of thousands of distinct CDR3 sequences, around a sixth of which occur a single time. 45% to 55% of the sample comes from the top ten.

Material: PBMCs, mostly from graft donor cells, obtained 360 days after TCRalphabeta/CD19-depleted stem cell transplant. The receptors stem from a male patient aged 2-15 years who had a stem cell transplant for acute lymphoblastic leukemia, so the T cells may come from the graft donor.

This clonotype turned up a few times. The V gene is TRBV4-2, the J gene TRBJ2-6, with 8 bases lining up with TRBD2. CDR3 size: 19 residues. Looked up from germline, CDR1 is LGHNA and CDR2 is YNFKEQ. Unmatched junction bases numbered 12, after V lost 2 bases and J lost 3 bases. The CDR3 DNA is TGTGCCAGCAGCCAATGGTGGAAGAGCGGGAGATTTGGGGCCAACGTCCTGACTTTC. It specifies CASSQWWKSGRFGANVLTF.

The gene calls are TRBV7-8 and TRBJ2-1; 9 nucleotides agree with TRBD1. This CDR3 has 14 residues. With 4 bases clipped from V and 7 bases from J, the junction kept 5 bases outside the gene matches. Germline V gene sequence: CDR1 SGHVS, CDR2 FQNEAQ. The CDR3 reads CASSSGQGRNEQFF. The CDR3 nucleotides are TGTGCCAGCAGCTCGGGACAGGGCAGGAATGAGCAGTTCTTC.

The chain links TRBV20-1 to TRBJ2-1; 8 nucleotides match TRBD2. The CDR3 sequence is 14 residues long. Losses at the gene ends were 3 bases for V and 8 bases for J; bases not matched to a gene: 9. The germline V gene encodes CDR1 DFQATT and CDR2 SNEGSKA (reference sequence). The CDR3 is CSASKRERRHEQFF. CDR3 nucleotides: TGCAGTGCTAGCAAGCGGGAGAGGAGGCATGAGCAGTTCTTC.

The chain is built from TRBV11-3 and TRBJ2-7, with D possibly being TRBD2 (5 bases). The germline gives CDR1 SGHNT, CDR2 YENEEA. The CDR3 is 13 amino acids. V was clipped by 3 bases and J by 3 bases, with 9 bases between them. The CDR3 DNA reads TGTGCCAGCAGCTTGAGGGTCGACTACGAGCAGTACTTC. This sequence encodes CASSLRVDYEQYF.